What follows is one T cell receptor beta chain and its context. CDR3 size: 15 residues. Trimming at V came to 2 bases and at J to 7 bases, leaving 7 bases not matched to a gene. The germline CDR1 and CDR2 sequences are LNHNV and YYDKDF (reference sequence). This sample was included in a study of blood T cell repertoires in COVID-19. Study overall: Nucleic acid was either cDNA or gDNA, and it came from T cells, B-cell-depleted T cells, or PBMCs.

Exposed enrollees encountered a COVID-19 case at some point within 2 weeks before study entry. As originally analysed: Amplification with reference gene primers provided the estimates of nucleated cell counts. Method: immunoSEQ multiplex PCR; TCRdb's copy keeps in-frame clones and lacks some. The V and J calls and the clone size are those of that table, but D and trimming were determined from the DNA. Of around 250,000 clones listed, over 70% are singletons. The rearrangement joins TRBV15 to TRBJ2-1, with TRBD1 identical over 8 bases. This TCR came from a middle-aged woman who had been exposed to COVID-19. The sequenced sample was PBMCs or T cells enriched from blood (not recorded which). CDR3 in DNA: TGTGCCACCAGCAGAACTCAGGGGGCGAGAAATGAGCAGTTCTTC. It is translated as CATSRTQGARNEQFF.